Listed below are T cell receptor beta chains from one sample, sequenced in a study of beta chain features in type 1 diabetes. Only in-frame clones appear in the TCRdb table, and some are missing; sequencing was by immunoSEQ multiplex PCR. The sample contains about 360,000 clones, around an eighth of which appear only once. Sequenced input: naive CD4+ T cells from blood. These receptors were obtained from a man between 18 and 29 years old in good health. CDR3s include the opening cysteine and the closing phenylalanine or tryptophan. D genes are given only for firm matches. The listing skips clone size in some rows; elsewhere it reads once, few, many or a size class.

J: TRBJ2-5; size: -; V: TRBV30; D: -; DNA: TGTGCCTGGAGTGTCTTCGCGAACCAAGAGACCCAGTACTTC; CDR3: CAWSVFANQETQYF
J: TRBJ2-2; size: few; V: TRBV4-3; D: TRBD2; DNA: TGCGCCAGCAGCCGCCTACTAGCGGGAGACACCGGGGAGCTGTTTTTT; CDR3: CASSRLLAGDTGELFF
J: TRBJ2-4; size: -; V: TRBV7-2; D: -; DNA: TGTGCCAGCAGCTTAGACGCAGGAGGGGACATTCAGTACTTC; CDR3: CASSLDAGGDIQYF
J: TRBJ2-1; size: -; V: TRBV19; D: TRBD2; DNA: TGTGCCAGTAGTATAGATCAGACTAGCGGATACAATGAGCAGTTCTTC; CDR3: CASSIDQTSGYNEQFF
J: TRBJ1-2; size: few; V: TRBV5-1; D: -; DNA: TGCGCCAGCAGCTCAGACGGACAGAACTATGGCTACACCTTC; CDR3: CASSSDGQNYGYTF
J: TRBJ2-1; size: -; V: TRBV7-7; D: -; DNA: TGTGCTAGCAGCCCCTTTGGGAATAGCGCCCAGTTCTTC; CDR3: CASSPFGNSAQFF
J: TRBJ1-2; size: -; V: TRBV5-6; D: -; DNA: TGTGCCAGCAGCCCCGTGGGGGGGCATAGCTATGGCTACACCTTC; CDR3: CASSPVGGHSYGYTF
J: TRBJ2-7; size: -; V: TRBV30; D: -; DNA: TGTGCCTGGAGTGCGGTTCCCTACGAGCAGTACTTC; CDR3: CAWSAVPYEQYF
J: TRBJ2-1; size: few; V: TRBV5-8; D: -; DNA: TGTGCCAGCAGCTTCCGACTCCTGCCGTTCTTC; CDR3: CASSFRLLPFF
J: TRBJ1-4; size: few; V: TRBV7-9; D: TRBD1; DNA: TGTGCCAGCAGCTTCGGCAGGGGGCAAGAAAAACTGTTTTTT; CDR3: CASSFGRGQEKLFF
J: TRBJ1-1; size: few; V: TRBV7-9; D: -; DNA: TGTGCCAGCAGCCAGACAGCAAACACTGAAGCTTTCTTT; CDR3: CASSQTANTEAFF
J: TRBJ2-6; size: few; V: TRBV6-5; D: TRBD1; DNA: TGTGCCAGCAGCGGGACAGGGGGGGCCAACGTCCTGACTTTC; CDR3: CASSGTGGANVLTF
J: TRBJ2-7; size: -; V: TRBV6-5; D: -; DNA: TGTGCCAGCAGTTACCGGGACATCTCCTACGAGCAGTACTTC; CDR3: CASSYRDISYEQYF
J: TRBJ2-3; size: few; V: TRBV11-2; D: -; DNA: TGTGCCAGCAGCTTAGTTTTCGCGTCAGATACGCAGTATTTT; CDR3: CASSLVFASDTQYF
J: TRBJ2-1; size: -; V: TRBV5-1; D: TRBD2; DNA: TGCGCCAGCAGCCTGACTAGCGGGGCCTACAATGAGCAGTTCTTC; CDR3: CASSLTSGAYNEQFF
J: TRBJ1-1; size: -; V: TRBV18; D: TRBD1; DNA: TGTGCCAGCTCACCCGGGACAGGGAGTGGGACTGAAGCTTTCTTT; CDR3: CASSPGTGSGTEAFF
J: TRBJ2-7; size: few; V: TRBV15; D: -; DNA: TGTGCCACCAGCAGAGATGGTGGGGGCGGGTACGAGCAGTACTTC; CDR3: CATSRDGGGGYEQYF
J: TRBJ2-7; size: -; V: TRBV15; D: TRBD1; DNA: TGTGCCACCAGCAGAGGATGGGGGGTGACGTCTGCGGGACAGGGTTACGAGCAGTACTTC; CDR3: CATSRGWGVTSAGQGYEQYF
J: TRBJ1-1; size: few; V: TRBV29-1; D: TRBD1; DNA: TGCAGCGTTGCATCGGACAGGGGGCGAACTGAAGCTTTCTTT; CDR3: CSVASDRGRTEAFF
J: TRBJ2-1; size: few; V: TRBV4-3; D: -; DNA: TGCGCCAGCAGCCAACGTCCCGCGAGGGGGGGCCCTCGGAATGAGCAGTTCTTC; CDR3: CASSQRPARGGPRNEQFF
J: TRBJ1-6; size: few; V: TRBV29-1; D: TRBD1; DNA: TGCAGCGTCGGGACAGGGTCCTATAATTCACCCCTCCACTTT; CDR3: CSVGTGSYNSPLHF
J: TRBJ1-6; size: -; V: TRBV11-3; D: -; DNA: TGTGCCAGCCGCCGGGGAGGGGACAATTCACCCCTCCACTTT; CDR3: CASRRGGDNSPLHF
J: TRBJ2-5; size: few; V: TRBV2; D: TRBD1; DNA: TGTGCCAACTCTGCTCAGGGGGCTCAAGAGACCCAGTACTTC; CDR3: CANSAQGAQETQYF
J: TRBJ1-3; size: few; V: TRBV2; D: -; DNA: TGTGCCAGCAGTGGCCCGCTCGGGACAACCTCTGGAAACACCATATATTTT; CDR3: CASSGPLGTTSGNTIYF
J: TRBJ2-3; size: -; V: TRBV1; D: -; DNA: TGCACCCCCAGCGGGCCGGGGGGGCCTCAAGATACGCAGTATTTT; CDR3: CTPSGPGGPQDTQYF
J: TRBJ2-3; size: few; V: TRBV28; D: -; DNA: TGTGCCAGCAGTTTACCCCGGCGGTGGGATACGCAGTATTTT; CDR3: CASSLPRRWDTQYF
J: TRBJ2-3; size: few; V: TRBV15; D: TRBD1; DNA: TGTGCCACCAGCAGAGATAGCAGTCGGACAGGGCCTAGCACAGATACGCAGTATTTT; CDR3: CATSRDSSRTGPSTDTQYF
J: TRBJ2-2; size: many; V: TRBV23-1; D: -; DNA: TGCGCCAGCCTACCCTGTACCGGGGAGCTGTTTTTT; CDR3: CASLPCTGELFF
J: TRBJ1-1; size: -; V: TRBV18; D: -; DNA: TGTGCCAGCCTAAAGTGGACTGAAGCTTTCTTT; CDR3: CASLKWTEAFF
J: TRBJ2-2; size: few; V: TRBV5-1; D: -; DNA: TGCGCCAGCAGCTTATCAGGGAGGACCGGGGAGCTGTTTTTT; CDR3: CASSLSGRTGELFF
J: TRBJ1-4; size: -; V: TRBV30; D: -; DNA: TGTGCCTGGAGTGTATTCGAAGCCGGGGGAGGGGAAAAACTGTTTTTT; CDR3: CAWSVFEAGGGEKLFF
J: TRBJ2-7; size: few; V: TRBV9; D: -; DNA: TGTGCCAGCAGCCCACACAACGGGAGTCCCTACGAGCAGTACTTC; CDR3: CASSPHNGSPYEQYF
J: TRBJ1-2; size: few; V: TRBV9; D: -; DNA: TGTGCCAGCAGCCAGGACGGACGGGGTGGCTACACCTTC; CDR3: CASSQDGRGGYTF
J: TRBJ1-1; size: few; V: TRBV6-5; D: TRBD1; DNA: TGTGCCAGCAGTTACCGCGACAGGGGCACTGAAGCTTTCTTT; CDR3: CASSYRDRGTEAFF
J: TRBJ2-1; size: -; V: TRBV2; D: TRBD2; DNA: TGTGCCAGCAGGACTAGCGTTGAGCAGTTCTTC; CDR3: CASRTSVEQFF
J: TRBJ1-4; size: few; V: TRBV15; D: -; DNA: TGTGCCACCAGCCCCCGGAGCGAAAAACTGTTTTTT; CDR3: CATSPRSEKLFF
J: TRBJ2-4; size: -; V: TRBV28; D: -; DNA: TGTGCCAGCAGTTTAACTCGGCGGGGTGGCAAAAACATTCAGTACTTC; CDR3: CASSLTRRGGKNIQYF
J: TRBJ1-4; size: few; V: TRBV7-9; D: -; DNA: TGTGCCAGCAGCTTAGGCGGTGAAAAACTGTTTTTT; CDR3: CASSLGGEKLFF
J: TRBJ1-2; size: few; V: TRBV5-1; D: TRBD1; DNA: TGCGCCAGCAGCTTGGTATCCCCGGGACAGGGATTAAGTGGCTACACCTTC; CDR3: CASSLVSPGQGLSGYTF
J: TRBJ2-7; size: -; V: TRBV28; D: TRBD1; DNA: TGTGCCAGCAGTCCCCCGGGACAGGGAGTGAACGAGCAGTACTTC; CDR3: CASSPPGQGVNEQYF
J: TRBJ1-1; size: few; V: TRBV6-5; D: -; DNA: TGTGCCAGCAGTCCCCGGCAGGGGTGGGACACTGAAGCTTTCTTT; CDR3: CASSPRQGWDTEAFF
J: TRBJ2-5; size: few; V: TRBV19; D: -; DNA: TGTGCCAGTAGTAACACCCCGGAGACCCAGTACTTC; CDR3: CASSNTPETQYF
J: TRBJ2-7; size: -; V: TRBV29-1; D: TRBD1; DNA: TGCAGCGTTGAAATGGGACAGGGGGCGTCCGAGCAGTACTTC; CDR3: CSVEMGQGASEQYF
J: TRBJ2-2; size: -; V: TRBV6-5; D: TRBD1; DNA: TGTGCCAGCGGCGTGAGACAGGGGGACACCGGGGAGCTGTTTTTT; CDR3: CASGVRQGDTGELFF
J: TRBJ1-1; size: -; V: TRBV15; D: -; DNA: TGTGCCACCAGCAGAGCTTGGGGCCTCAACACTGAAGCTTTCTTT; CDR3: CATSRAWGLNTEAFF
J: TRBJ1-2; size: -; V: TRBV7-6; D: -; DNA: TGTGCCAGCAGCCAGTGGGCCTATGGCTACACCTTC; CDR3: CASSQWAYGYTF
J: TRBJ1-2; size: few; V: TRBV5-6; D: -; DNA: TGTGCCAGCAGCCGCGGGCGGGTCGGCTATGGCTACACCTTC; CDR3: CASSRGRVGYGYTF
J: TRBJ2-2; size: -; V: TRBV30; D: -; DNA: TGTGCCTGGAACTCCCTCAGACAGGGACTCACCGGGGAGCTGTTTTTT; CDR3: CAWNSLRQGLTGELFF